One T cell receptor beta chain is described in this entry. The participants were between roughly 18 and 100 years old and came from roughly 24 US areas. Cohorts were determined from participant-reported clinical history. The record originates from a study of blood T cell repertoires in COVID-19. Study context: From the United States, Italy and Spain came samples of acute and convalescent COVID-19.

In the source study's methods: Counts of nucleated cells, estimated from reference gene primer amplification, were obtained. The repertoire was sequenced with immunoSEQ multiplex PCR; TCRdb's copy has only in-frame clones and lacks some. That table is the source of V, J and clone size, and D and trimming were worked out from the DNA. Counted here are under 300,000 clones, 85% to 95% occurring once; the ten biggest clones make up 1.5% to 2%. The CDR3 is 15 amino acids. Germline V CDR1 and CDR2: LNHDA, SQIVND (reference sequence). The V gene lost 4 bases and the J gene lost 0 bases, with 10 bases spanning the gap.

The rearrangement uses TRBV19 and TRBJ1-5; a possible D gene is TRBD1 (5 bases). The receptor was derived from a woman under 30 who had recovered from COVID-19. The sample consisted of PBMCs or T cells enriched from blood (not recorded which). The CDR3 region has the DNA TGTGCCAGTAGTAGGACACCTTATAGCAATCAGCCCCAGCATTTT. Translated: CASSRTPYSNQPQHF.